The 21 T cell receptor beta chains reported below all come from one sample, sequenced in a study of T-cell reconstitution after alpha-beta-depleted transplantation in children. The authors prepared the TCRbeta library with unique molecular identifiers. TCRdb ran MiXCR on the PCR reads and lists one entry per CDR3 protein. Counted here are around 190,000 distinct CDR3 sequences, 6.6% occurring once; the ten biggest clones make up 4.5% to 6.5%. The sequences come from PBMCs, collected before TCRalphabeta/CD19-depleted stem cell transplant. The receptors stem from a boy between 2 and 10 years old with acute lymphoblastic leukemia, due to receive a stem cell transplant.

This clonotype was seen more than once but under ten times. V gene TRBV28 combines with J gene TRBJ2-7; D not resolved. Germline loops: CDR1 MDHEN, CDR2 SYDVKM. This CDR3 has 13 residues. With 4 bases removed from V and 6 bases from J, the gap between germline ends came to 13 bases. CDR3 amino acids: CASSSQVSGEQYF. In DNA, the CDR3 is TGTGCCAGCAGTTCGCAGGTCTCCGGCGAGCAGTACTTC.

This clonotype was detected many times. The chain uses TRBV20-1 and TRBJ2-1; the match to TRBD1 covers 9 bases. From germline, CDR1 is DFQATT and CDR2 SNEGSKA (reference sequence). V shed 6 bases and J 9 bases; nucleotides not matched to a gene: 12. The length of the CDR3 is 14 residues. As DNA, the CDR3 is TGCAGTGCAGGGCCGGGACAGGGATTGGGTGAGCAGTTCTTC. This translates into CSAGPGQGLGEQFF.

The J gene is TRBJ2-7, the V gene TRBV20-1; TRBD2 matches at 9 bases. The CDR3 sequence is 18 residues long. With V trimmed by 0 bases and J by 2 bases, 14 bases remained unmatched. Germline loops: CDR1 DFQATT, CDR2 SNEGSKA (reference sequence). The CDR3: CSARDMVAGVFMPYEQYF. The CDR3 region has the DNA TGCAGTGCTAGAGATATGGTAGCGGGAGTTTTCATGCCCTACGAGCAGTACTTC.

This clonotype was seen repeatedly, ten times or more. The chain couples TRBV29-1 to TRBJ1-1; D is undetermined. This CDR3 comprises 11 residues. The germline V gene encodes CDR1 SQVTM and CDR2 ANQGSEA. Deletions cut 3 bases from V and 8 bases from J, with 10 bases between. The CDR3 loop reads CSVESANEAFF. The CDR3 DNA is TGCAGCGTTGAGTCGGCGAACGAAGCTTTCTTT.

The table lists this clonotype with many counts. The chain joins TRBV5-5 to TRBJ2-5; D gene uncertain. V lost 0 bases and J 0 bases, leaving 9 bases between the germline ends. The CDR3 spans 15 residues. Germline values: CDR1 SGHKS, CDR2 YYEKEE (reference sequence). CDR3 sequence: CASSLGFTYQETQYF. The CDR3 DNA reads as TGTGCCAGCAGCTTGGGGTTTACGTACCAAGAGACCCAGTACTTC.

This clonotype was detected many times. This chain links TRBV5-8 with TRBJ2-7; possible D gene TRBD1, 6 bases. CDR3 length: 16 residues. Germline V gene data show CDR1 as SGHTS and CDR2 as YDEGEE. The V end lost 5 bases, the J end lost 1 base, and 19 bases lay between the germline ends. This CDR3 is CASRMNRDGISYEQYF. The CDR3 region has the DNA TGTGCCAGCAGGATGAACAGGGACGGGATTTCCTACGAGCAGTACTTC.

This clonotype occurred a few times. V usage is TRBV6-1 and J usage is TRBJ1-2; 12 nucleotides match TRBD1. The CDR3 is made up of 14 amino acids. Germline V gene sequence: CDR1 MNHNS, CDR2 SASEGT. The V and J ends lost 6 bases and 8 bases, in that order; junction bases with no gene match: 7. This chain's CDR3 is CASSPGQGALGYTF. Written as DNA, the CDR3 is TGTGCCAGCAGCCCGGGACAGGGGGCCTTAGGCTACACCTTC.

This clonotype was detected ten times or more. At one of its ends the junction is not consistent with the germline gene, which may arise from a read error. The CDR3, as DNA: TGCGCCAGCACCTTGGACGGTTCCTACAATGAGCAGTTCTTC. Translating gives CASTLDGSYNEQFF. J is TRBJ2-1 and V is TRBV5-1; D is uncertain. Germline CDR1 is SGHRS and CDR2 is YFSETQ. The CDR3 is 14 amino acids.

Turning to this clonotype: Being one base from a much bigger clone, this may be a read error. A read error is likely, as this CDR3 ends without the conserved phenylalanine or tryptophan. This chain uses TRBV28 with TRBJ1-5, with 7 bases fitting TRBD1. The length of the CDR3 is 13 residues. J was trimmed by 6 bases and V by 7 bases; bases with no gene match: 6. Germline CDR1 reads MDHEN; CDR2 reads SYDVKM. This CDR3 is CASIRGLGQPQHY. The DNA for the CDR3 is TGTGCCAGCATTAGGGGGCTGGGTCAGCCCCAGCATTAT.

The sample holds a few counts of this clonotype. J is TRBJ2-7 and V is TRBV6-1; 9 positions match TRBD2. The trim removed 4 bases at V and 7 bases at J, leaving 8 bases unmatched. This CDR3 contains 14 residues. Germline V lookup: CDR1 MNHNS, CDR2 SASEGT. The DNA for the CDR3 is TGTGCCAGCAGTGCCGGACTAGCGTCTCGGGAGCAGTACTTC. This translates into CASSAGLASREQYF.

This clonotype has a count of ten or more. The chain combines TRBV27 with TRBJ2-7; 8 bases fit TRBD1. Looked up from germline, CDR1 is MNHEY and CDR2 is SMNVEV (reference sequence). V shed 5 bases, J shed 3 bases, and the junction held 6 bases outside the gene matches. This CDR3 is 14 amino acids long. This chain's CDR3 is CASSQTGTGYEQYF. In nucleotides, the CDR3 is TGTGCCAGCAGTCAAACCGGGACAGGCTACGAGCAGTACTTC.

In its sample, this clonotype was seen many times. The CDR3, as DNA: TGTGCCAGCAGCTTATGGGGAGGGCCAACAGATACGCAGTATTTT. Protein sequence: CASSLWGGPTDTQYF. The V call is TRBV7-9, the J call TRBJ2-3; TRBD2 agrees at 7 bases. Germline loops: CDR1 SEHNR, CDR2 FQNEAQ (reference sequence). V gave up 2 bases and J gave up 3 bases; unmatched junction bases: 5. This CDR3 has 15 residues.

This clonotype was counted at least ten times. The chain uses TRBV2 and TRBJ2-3; 15 bases agree with TRBD2. CDR3 size: 14 residues. Germline V gene data show CDR1 as SNHLY and CDR2 as FYNNEI. Trimming at V came to 11 bases and at J to 6 bases, leaving 6 bases not matched to a gene. CDR3 in DNA: TGTGCCGGGGGACTAGCGGGGGGCCTGGATACGCAGTATTTT. Amino acid sequence: CAGGLAGGLDTQYF.

This clonotype was found a few times. The gene calls are TRBV9 and TRBJ2-6; D ambiguous. The germline CDR1 and CDR2 sequences are SGDLS and YYNGEE. The CDR3 covers 16 residues. V lost 4 bases to trimming and J lost 0 bases, with 11 bases between them. CDR3 protein: CASSSPPTSGANVLTF. In DNA form, the CDR3 reads TGTGCCAGCAGCTCCCCCCCGACCTCTGGGGCCAACGTCCTGACTTTC.

This clonotype was found many times. The chain is built from TRBV29-1 and TRBJ2-1; D is ambiguous. This CDR3 contains 10 residues. V was pared by 7 bases and J by 10 bases, with 11 bases between. Germline loops: CDR1 SQVTM, CDR2 ANQGSEA. The CDR3 spells CSGKEEEQFF. The CDR3 nucleotides are TGCAGCGGCAAAGAGGAAGAGCAGTTCTTC.

The gene calls are TRBV7-9 and TRBJ2-1, with D maybe TRBD2 (7 bases). CDR3 length: 15 amino acids. V dropped 8 bases and J dropped 7 bases, with 21 bases sitting between them. From germline, CDR1 is SEHNR and CDR2 FQNEAQ (reference sequence). CDR3 nucleotides: TGTGCCAGCCGCTGGGGGGGGCCTCCCCGGAATGAGCAGTTCTTC. The encoded protein is CASRWGGPPRNEQFF.

This clonotype was detected only a few times. The CDR3 here is CASSLAGGGRKLFF. The DNA for the CDR3 is TGTGCCAGCAGCCTCGCCGGGGGGGGTAGAAAACTGTTTTTT. The V call is TRBV14, the J call TRBJ1-4; a possible D gene is TRBD1 (5 bases). The CDR3 loop spans 14 amino acids. The V end lost 4 bases, the J end lost 10 bases, and 16 bases lay between the germline ends. Germline-derived CDR1 and CDR2 are SGHDN and FVKESK.

This clonotype was seen many times. J is TRBJ2-5 and V is TRBV6-2 or TRBV6-3; D not certain. CDR3 length: 11 amino acids. Trimming took 2 bases from V and 7 from J, leaving 5 bases between them. Germline V lookup: CDR1 MNHEY, CDR2 SVGEGT. CDR3 residues: CASSYPGTQYF. The CDR3 DNA is TGTGCCAGCAGTTACCCCGGGACCCAGTACTTC.

The chain is built from TRBV5-1 and TRBJ1-4; a weak D match, TRBD1 (6 bases). The CDR3 contains 16 residues. V lost 4 bases and J lost 0, with 13 bases in between. Germline V gene data show CDR1 as SGHRS and CDR2 as YFSETQ. The DNA of the CDR3 is TGCGCCAGCAGCCCCAGGGGCCTTGCAACTAATGAAAAACTGTTTTTT. This gives the protein CASSPRGLATNEKLFF.

This clonotype turned up a few times. The chain has TRBV20-1 and TRBJ2-5, with 9 bases lining up with TRBD2. V trimming: 0 bases; J trimming: 4 bases; junction bases outside the gene matches: 3. The CDR3 has 14 residues. Germline CDR1 reads DFQATT; CDR2 reads SNEGSKA (reference sequence). CDR3 amino acids: CSAREPGLAETQYF. DNA for the CDR3: TGCAGTGCTAGAGAGCCGGGACTAGCAGAGACCCAGTACTTC.

The chain couples TRBV20-1 to TRBJ2-7, with 9 nucleotides matching TRBD1. Trimming cost V 6 bases and J 2 bases; bases outside gene matches: 8. This CDR3 spans 14 amino acids. In germline, CDR1 is DFQATT, CDR2 SNEGSKA (reference sequence). The CDR3 reads CSARGRDRAYEQYF. The CDR3 coding sequence is TGCAGTGCCCGGGGCCGGGACAGGGCCTACGAGCAGTACTTC.